Below are 6 T cell receptor beta chains sequenced from a single sample in a study of T cell responses to AZD1222 COVID-19 vaccine. Profiled with immunoSEQ multiplex PCR; TCRdb holds only in-frame clones, not every one. The table records about 150,000 clones, 94% of them present only once. The starting material was peripheral blood, obtained on day 0 of AZD1222 vaccination. These receptors were taken from an adult in good health.

V usage is TRBV4-1 and J usage is TRBJ1-2, with D perhaps matching TRBD1 (6 bases). The CDR3 has 16 residues. Trimming cost V 5 bases and J 4 bases, with 20 bases left between them. Germline V gene sequence: CDR1 MGHRA, CDR2 YSYEKL. The CDR3 reads CASSSEPGHGTYGYTF. The DNA of the CDR3 is TGCGCCAGCAGCTCGGAACCGGGACATGGAACCTATGGCTACACCTTC.

The chain uses TRBV19 and TRBJ2-2; possible D gene TRBD1, 6 bases. This CDR3 spans 13 amino acids. Germline-derived CDR1 and CDR2 are LNHDA and SQIVND (reference sequence). V was cut by 7 bases and J by 3 bases, with 9 bases left in between. This chain's CDR3 is CASTGEDTGELFF. The CDR3, as DNA: TGTGCCAGTACAGGGGAAGACACCGGGGAGCTGTTTTTT.

This chain uses TRBV5-1 with TRBJ1-1; TRBD1 agrees at 12 bases. The CDR3 consists of 17 residues. Trimming cost V 4 bases and J 6 bases; bases outside gene matches: 13. Germline V gene lookup returns CDR1 SGHRS and CDR2 YFSETQ. The CDR3 coding sequence is TGCGCCAGCAGCCCCGGGGACAGGGGGCCAGGGATGGCTGAAGCTTTCTTT. Translation: CASSPGDRGPGMAEAFF.

This sequence joins TRBV5-6 and TRBJ1-1, with D uncertain. Germline lookup yields CDR1 SGHDT and CDR2 YYEEEE. The CDR3 is 13 residues long. V shed 4 bases and J shed 2 bases, with 9 bases lying between them. The CDR3 nucleotides are TGTGCCAGCAGCGCACGGGTCAACACTGAAGCTTTCTTT. It is translated as CASSARVNTEAFF.

The chain recombines TRBV10-3 with TRBJ1-1; D gene ambiguous. The V gene's germline CDR1 is ENHRY and CDR2 SYGVKD. This CDR3 has 15 amino acids. Trimming removed 0 bases from V and 1 base from J, with 9 bases in between. The chain's CDR3 is CAISESFAQNTEAFF. For the CDR3, the DNA is TGTGCCATCAGTGAGTCATTTGCCCAGAACACTGAAGCTTTCTTT.

The chain recombines TRBV18 with TRBJ2-7; 9 bases are shared with TRBD1. This CDR3 comprises 14 residues. Germline-derived CDR1 and CDR2 are KGHSH and LQKENI. The trim removed 5 bases at V and 5 bases at J, leaving 7 bases unmatched. The DNA of the CDR3 is TGTGCCAGCTCAGGGTGGACAGGGGAGAACGAGCAGTACGTC. Translated: CASSGWTGENEQYV.